Listed below are T cell receptor beta chains from one sample, sequenced in a study of blood T cell repertoires in COVID-19. Profiled with immunoSEQ multiplex PCR; TCRdb holds only in-frame clones, not every one. The profile shows around 230,000 clones, 85% of them singletons. The sample comprised peripheral blood. The receptor set was obtained from a man in his fifties or sixties with COVID-19, enrolled during active disease. Each CDR3 is given with its conserved first and last residue. D genes are given only for firm matches. Not all rows give a size; the values are once, few, many and, for expanded clones, a class.

D,V,size,J,DNA,CDR3
TRBD2,TRBV27,-,TRBJ2-7,TGTGCCAGCAAGAAAGGAGAGAGACTAGCGGGGGTTTACGAGCAGTACTTC,CASKKGERLAGVYEQYF
TRBD1,TRBV11-3,once,TRBJ2-3,TGTGCCAGCAGCTTAAAGGACAGGGGGACAGATACGCAGTATTTT,CASSLKDRGTDTQYF
-,TRBV11-2,-,TRBJ1-2,TGTGCCAGCAGCTTAGACTTAACAGGGTCCTATGGCTACACCTTC,CASSLDLTGSYGYTF
-,TRBV19,-,TRBJ1-5,TGTGCCAGTAGTATCGGACAGCTCAATCAGCCCCAGCATTTT,CASSIGQLNQPQHF
-,TRBV11-2,-,TRBJ2-3,TGTGCCAGCAGCTCAGTATGGGCAGGGCCAGATACGCAGTATTTT,CASSSVWAGPDTQYF
TRBD1,TRBV29-1,-,TRBJ1-1,TGCAGCGCAAAACAGGGGGCGAGGAACACTGAAGCTTTCTTT,CSAKQGARNTEAFF
TRBD2,TRBV5-4,-,TRBJ2-1,TGTGCCAGCAGCTTGGCGATCGGTAGCGGGGCCAGCTCCTACAATGAGCAGTTCTTC,CASSLAIGSGASSYNEQFF
TRBD1,TRBV7-8,-,TRBJ2-7,TGTGCCAGCAGCTTAAGGCCGGGACAGGACTCATACGAGCAGTACTTC,CASSLRPGQDSYEQYF
-,TRBV10-2,-,TRBJ1-2,TGCGCCAGCAGAGAGGGACAACTGTTGGGGTCCTATGGCTACACCTTC,CASREGQLLGSYGYTF
TRBD1,TRBV7-2,-,TRBJ2-4,TGTGCCAGCAGCTTAGGGGACAGGGCCTTCAGGGACATTCAGTACTTC,CASSLGDRAFRDIQYF
TRBD2,TRBV11-2,once,TRBJ2-5,TGTGCCAGCAGCCGGACTAGGAAAGAGACCCAGTACTTC,CASSRTRKETQYF
-,TRBV19,-,TRBJ1-6,TGTGCCAGTAGTCATAGCTCCTATAATTCACCCCTCCACTTT,CASSHSSYNSPLHF
-,TRBV6-6,-,TRBJ1-1,TGTGCCAGCAGCCAAGGGGGTACGAACACTGAAGCTTTCTTT,CASSQGGTNTEAFF
-,TRBV15,-,TRBJ2-5,TGTGCCACCAGCACCCGACAGTGGGGGACCCAGTACTTC,CATSTRQWGTQYF
TRBD1,TRBV2,-,TRBJ2-1,TGTGCCAGCATTTGGACAGGGCCCTACAATGAGCAGTTCTTC,CASIWTGPYNEQFF
TRBD2,TRBV7-2,-,TRBJ2-1,TGTGCCAGCAGCTTACAAGGGGGACTAGCGGGATTCTCCTACAATGAGCAGTTCTTC,CASSLQGGLAGFSYNEQFF
TRBD1,TRBV28,-,TRBJ2-6,TGTGCCAGCAGTAAAAGGACAGGGAGATCTGGGGCCAACGTCCTGACTTTC,CASSKRTGRSGANVLTF
TRBD1,TRBV2,-,TRBJ1-1,TGTGCCAGCAGTGGGACAGGGTACGGGACTGAAGCTTTCTTT,CASSGTGYGTEAFF
-,TRBV7-8,-,TRBJ1-2,TGTGCCAGCAGCTTGTTCGTATCGGTCAGGGGTGTCGGGAACTATGGCTACACCTTC,CASSLFVSVRGVGNYGYTF
-,TRBV7-9,-,TRBJ2-1,TGTGCCAGCAGCTTCCTAGTATCCGAGCAGTTCTTC,CASSFLVSEQFF
TRBD2,TRBV5-1,once,TRBJ2-2,TGCGCCAGCAGCTTGTATTACGGTAGCGGGGGGTCGAACACCGGGGAGCTGTTTTTT,CASSLYYGSGGSNTGELFF
TRBD2,TRBV15,few,TRBJ2-2,TGTGCCACCAGCGAGGGACTAGCGGGGGCCACCGGGGAGCTGTTTTTT,CATSEGLAGATGELFF
-,TRBV19,-,TRBJ2-4,TGTGCCAGTACCCTGAGGAGCAAGCTTTCCAGCAGCGCCAAAAACATTCAGTACTTC,CASTLRSKLSSSAKNIQYF
TRBD1,TRBV15,-,TRBJ1-5,TGTGCCACCAGCAAACAGGGGGCTGTACAGCCCCAGCATTTT,CATSKQGAVQPQHF
TRBD1,TRBV5-4,-,TRBJ1-2,TGTGCCAGCAGCTTGCAGGACCGGGACAGGGGGTCGGGCTACACCTTC,CASSLQDRDRGSGYTF
TRBD2,TRBV3-1/TRBV3-2,-,TRBJ2-1,TGTGCCAGCAGCCAAGGTACCCCGGGGGGGAACTACAATGAGCAGTTCTTC,CASSQGTPGGNYNEQFF
TRBD1,TRBV15,-,TRBJ2-1,TGTGCCACCAGCAGAGATTCGGGGACAGGGATTAATGAGCAGTTCTTC,CATSRDSGTGINEQFF
TRBD1,TRBV27,once,TRBJ2-7,TGTGCCAGCAGCGGGTGGGGACAGGGGACTCTAGCGGCCTCCTACGAGCAGTACTTC,CASSGWGQGTLAASYEQYF
-,TRBV7-9,-,TRBJ1-1,TGTGCCAGCAGCTTAGTCGAGGTTAGGGACACAAAAGCTTTCTTT,CASSLVEVRDTKAFF
TRBD1,TRBV27,-,TRBJ1-4,TGTGCCAGCAGTTTAAATGGCAGGGGGTATGAAAAACTGTTTTTT,CASSLNGRGYEKLFF
-,TRBV4-1,few,TRBJ1-5,TGCGCCAGCAGCCAAGGCGTGCTGGGGCGTAAGCCCCAGCATTTT,CASSQGVLGRKPQHF
TRBD1,TRBV19,-,TRBJ1-5,TGTGCCAGTAGCATCGACAGGGGAGCTCAGCCCCAGCATTTT,CASSIDRGAQPQHF
-,TRBV12-3/TRBV12-4,once,TRBJ2-6,TGTGCCAGCAGCCACTCTGGGGCCAACGTCCTGACTTTC,CASSHSGANVLTF
TRBD1,TRBV29-1,-,TRBJ2-7,TGCAGCGTTGAAAGTTTGGACAGGGGCTACGAGCAGTACTTC,CSVESLDRGYEQYF
-,TRBV2,-,TRBJ2-7,TGTGCCAGCAGTGACGGCTACGAGCAGTACTTC,CASSDGYEQYF
TRBD1,TRBV20-1,-,TRBJ1-5,TGCAGTGCTAGTGGAGGACAGGGAATGAGCCAGCCCCAGCATTTT,CSASGGQGMSQPQHF
-,TRBV4-1,-,TRBJ2-7,TGCGCCAGCAGCCAAGTAAAGACAGACCCATTCTACGAGCAGTACTTC,CASSQVKTDPFYEQYF
TRBD2,TRBV2,-,TRBJ2-5,TGTGCCAGCAGACTAGCGGGGGGTTCCGGGGAGACCCAGTACTTC,CASRLAGGSGETQYF
TRBD1,TRBV27,-,TRBJ1-2,TGTGCCAGCAGCCGTGGGACAGGCGGGTTAAGCTATGGCTACACCTTC,CASSRGTGGLSYGYTF
-,TRBV4-2,few,TRBJ1-6,TGTGCCAGCAGCCAAGAAGGGAGATCACCCCTCCACTTT,CASSQEGRSPLHF
-,TRBV4-2,-,TRBJ1-6,TGTGCCAGCAGCCAAGATATCCAGGCTAATAATTCACCCCTCCACTTT,CASSQDIQANNSPLHF
-,TRBV7-9,once,TRBJ2-3,TGTGCCAGCAGCTACCAACCGCTAGCTACAGATACGCAGTATTTT,CASSYQPLATDTQYF
-,TRBV10-2,-,TRBJ1-2,TGCGCCAGCAGTGAGGTTATTGCGGATTGGGAGAGGGCCTACTATGGCTACACCTTC,CASSEVIADWERAYYGYTF
TRBD2,TRBV3-1/TRBV3-2,-,TRBJ2-7,TGTGCCAGCAGCCTTAGAGCGGGGGCGACCTACGAGCAGTACTTC,CASSLRAGATYEQYF
-,TRBV5-4,-,TRBJ1-1,TGTGCCAGCAGCTTGATTGGACAGAGGTCTAACACTGAAGCTTTCTTT,CASSLIGQRSNTEAFF
TRBD1,TRBV5-6,-,TRBJ1-2,TGTGCCAGCAGCTTGGAGGGGGCGTTTGGCTACACCTTC,CASSLEGAFGYTF
TRBD1,TRBV25-1,-,TRBJ1-4,TGTGCCAGCAGTGGGACAGGGCTTAATGAAAAACTGTTTTTT,CASSGTGLNEKLFF
TRBD1,TRBV10-2,-,TRBJ2-3,TGCGCCAGCAGCGCCAACACAGGGGCCGATACGCAGTATTTT,CASSANTGADTQYF
-,TRBV6-5,-,TRBJ1-2,TGTGCCAGCAGTTACGGGCAGGGAAGGGGCTACACCTTC,CASSYGQGRGYTF
-,TRBV30,once,TRBJ2-3,TGTGCCTGGAGAGGTCTGGCGGGGGCGAACACAGATACGCAGTATTTT,CAWRGLAGANTDTQYF
-,TRBV27,-,TRBJ2-1,TGTGCCAGTCGTATGGCGGGTGAGCAGTTCTTC,CASRMAGEQFF
-,TRBV19,-,TRBJ1-5,TGTGCCAGTAGTACTGGACAGATCAATCAGCCCCAGCATTTT,CASSTGQINQPQHF
TRBD1,TRBV18,-,TRBJ2-2,TGTGCCAGCTCACCTGGACAGGGGGCGCGGAGCACCGGGGAGCTGTTTTTT,CASSPGQGARSTGELFF
TRBD2,TRBV10-1,few,TRBJ2-1,TGCGCCAGCAGTGGCCCTGGACTAGCGGGCCCCTCCTTCTTC,CASSGPGLAGPSFF
-,TRBV4-1,-,TRBJ1-4,TGCGCCAGCAGCCAAGTTCGGGAAAGGGGGACTAATGAAAAACTGTTTTTT,CASSQVRERGTNEKLFF